This paragraph reports one TCR beta chain. The data were produced by immunoSEQ multiplex PCR, yet TCRdb's version contains in-frame clones alone and is incomplete. The sample holds about 150,000 clones, around nine tenths seen once. This entry comes from a study of cytomegalovirus exposure and HLA in healthy donors. Trimming removed 5 bases from V and 3 bases from J, with 15 bases in between. CDR1 is LGHNT, CDR2 FRNRAP, per germline. The CDR3 length is 15 residues. Specimen: PBMCs. This clonotype was obtained from a woman aged 18-29 years in good health and CMV-seropositive. The chain links TRBV12-5 to TRBJ2-3, with TRBD1 as a possible D gene (6 bases). CDR3 residues: CASGPRDTYTDTQYF. CDR3 sequence (DNA): TGTGCTAGTGGTCCCCGGGACACCTATACAGATACGCAGTATTTT.